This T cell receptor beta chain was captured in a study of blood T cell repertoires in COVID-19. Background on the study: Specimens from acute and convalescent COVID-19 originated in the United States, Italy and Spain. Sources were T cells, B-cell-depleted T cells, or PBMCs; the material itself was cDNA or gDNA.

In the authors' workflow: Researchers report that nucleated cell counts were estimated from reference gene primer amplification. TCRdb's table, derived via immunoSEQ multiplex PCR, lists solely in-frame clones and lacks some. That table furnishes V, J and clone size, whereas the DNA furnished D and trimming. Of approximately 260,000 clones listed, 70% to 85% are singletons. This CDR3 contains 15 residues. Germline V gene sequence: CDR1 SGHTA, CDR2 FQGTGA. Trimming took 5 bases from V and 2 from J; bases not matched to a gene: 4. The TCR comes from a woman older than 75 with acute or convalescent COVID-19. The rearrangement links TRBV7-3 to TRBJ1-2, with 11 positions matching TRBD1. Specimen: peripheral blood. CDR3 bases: TGTGCCAGCAGCCTCGGGACAGGGGGGAACTATGGCTACACCTTC. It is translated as CASSLGTGGNYGYTF.